The present TCR beta chain was sequenced within a study of T cells in Graves' hyperthyroidism and ophthalmopathy. TCR beta CDR3 regions were amplified from RNA transcripts. Researchers ran a first-round RT-PCR on the TCR CDR3 using the HTBI primer set. TCRdb reprocessed the multiplex PCR reads via MiXCR and lists one record per CDR3 protein. The sample includes roughly 500,000 distinct CDR3 sequences, approximately 23% of them seen just once. The CDR3 is made up of 17 amino acids. V dropped 0 bases and J dropped 0 bases, with 13 bases sitting between them. Germline V gives CDR1 SEHNR, CDR2 FQNEAQ (reference sequence). This clonotype was found a few times.

The clonotype comes from a woman aged 70-85 years with Graves' ophthalmopathy. This chain connects TRBV7-9 to TRBJ2-3; D ambiguous. The source material was blood. The CDR3 region is CASSLALTGISTDTQYF. The DNA for the CDR3 is TGTGCCAGCAGCTTAGCGCTAACTGGGATCAGCACAGATACGCAGTATTTT.